These T cell receptor beta chains were read from a single sample in a study of blood T cell repertoires in COVID-19. Some clones are missing from TCRdb's copy, which holds only in-frame ones; the method was immunoSEQ multiplex PCR. The sample has 170,000 or so clones; nearly 80% are singletons. The sequenced sample consisted of peripheral blood. These TCRs come from a woman between 65 and 79 years old with acute or convalescent COVID-19. CDR3s include the opening cysteine and the closing phenylalanine or tryptophan. Each record gives: J gene, D gene, V gene, clone size, CDR3 DNA, CDR3 protein. A D gene is named only where the DNA matches it firmly. A row's size may be missing; if present it is once, few, many or a size class.

>TRBJ1-6|.|TRBV4-2|.
TGTGCCAGCAGCCAAGACCACAGCTCCTATAATTCACCCCTCCACTTT
CASSQDHSSYNSPLHF
>TRBJ2-1|TRBD2|TRBV7-6|.
TGTGCCAGCAGCTCGGGCCCGGGGGGCCCCGGGACTAGCGGATACAATCAGCAGTTCTTC
CASSSGPGGPGTSGYNQQFF
>TRBJ1-1|.|TRBV2|.
TGTGCCAGCAGTGAAGGACTATTCTTCCCCGATATCCTGAACACTGAAGCTTTCTTT
CASSEGLFFPDILNTEAFF
>TRBJ2-2|TRBD1|TRBV9|.
TGTGCCAGCAGCCCGTATGGTGCGGGACAGGGGTTCGGGGAGCTGTTTTTT
CASSPYGAGQGFGELFF
>TRBJ2-1|TRBD2|TRBV18|.
TGTGCCAGCTCACTTTTAGCGGGACTCTTCAATGAGCAGTTCTTC
CASSLLAGLFNEQFF
>TRBJ2-2|TRBD2|TRBV5-4|.
TGTGCCAGCAGCTTGAGTACTAGCGCGAACACCGGGGAGCTGTTTTTT
CASSLSTSANTGELFF
>TRBJ1-5|TRBD1|TRBV4-1|.
TGCGCCACTTCTATCGGGACAGTCAATCAGCCCCAGCATTTT
CATSIGTVNQPQHF
>TRBJ2-6|TRBD2|TRBV2|.
TGTGCCAGCAGCCCACTAGCGGGAAACTCTGGGGCCAACGTCCTGACTTTC
CASSPLAGNSGANVLTF
>TRBJ2-1|.|TRBV6-6|once
TGTGCCAGCAGTTACTCGGAGGGGTCTAAGTTCTTC
CASSYSEGSKFF
>TRBJ1-2|.|TRBV18|.
TGTGCCAGCTCTCCAGGGACATCGGATGGCTACACCTTC
CASSPGTSDGYTF
>TRBJ1-2|.|TRBV5-5|few
TGTGCCAGCAGCTTGGGAGCGAGTAACTATGGCTACACCTTC
CASSLGASNYGYTF
>TRBJ2-1|.|TRBV18|.
TGTGCCAGCTCACCATCGAGCGGCAACACCTACAATGAGCAGTTCTTC
CASSPSSGNTYNEQFF
>TRBJ1-3|.|TRBV5-4|.
TGTGCCAGCAGCGCCACCCCAACAGGAAACACCATATATTTT
CASSATPTGNTIYF
>TRBJ2-7|TRBD1|TRBV29-1|.
TGCAGCGTTGAAGATGACAGGGGCTACGAGCAGTACTTC
CSVEDDRGYEQYF
>TRBJ2-1|TRBD2|TRBV9|.
TGTGCCAGCAGCGTAAGGGGACTAGGGACCAATGAGCAGTTCTTC
CASSVRGLGTNEQFF
>TRBJ2-3|TRBD2|TRBV5-4|.
TGTGCCAGCAGCCTCATAGCGGGAGGCACAGATACGCAGTATTTT
CASSLIAGGTDTQYF
>TRBJ2-7|TRBD2|TRBV11-1|few
TGTGCCAGCAGCTTTGGCGACCAGCGGGAGGGCCTCGAGCAGTACTTC
CASSFGDQREGLEQYF
>TRBJ2-7|.|TRBV6-4|.
TGTGCCAGCAGTGACGGCGGTGGATTACGGTACGAGCAGTACTTC
CASSDGGGLRYEQYF
>TRBJ2-5|.|TRBV5-5|.
TGTGCCAGCAGCTTAACAGGGTACCAAGAGACCCAGTACTTC
CASSLTGYQETQYF
>TRBJ1-2|.|TRBV9|.
TGTGCCAGCAGCGCCCGTCAGGCTTTCCTTGGTTTTGGCTACACCTTC
CASSARQAFLGFGYTF
>TRBJ2-1|TRBD2|TRBV5-4|.
TGTGCCAGCAGCTTGGGGGAGACTAGCGGGAGGAAAAATGAGCAGTTCTTC
CASSLGETSGRKNEQFF
>TRBJ2-7|TRBD1|TRBV2|many
TGTGCCAGCAGTACTGACAGGGCCTACGAGCAGTACTTC
CASSTDRAYEQYF
>TRBJ1-1|TRBD1|TRBV5-1|.
TGCGCCAGCAGCGGGACAGGAGAAAACACTGAAGCTTTCTTT
CASSGTGENTEAFF
>TRBJ1-5|.|TRBV9|.
TGTGCCAGCAGCCTCCGGCCGGGACAGCCCCAGCATTTT
CASSLRPGQPQHF
>TRBJ2-1|.|TRBV2|few
TGTGCCAGCCTCCTTGAAGCGCTAGCAGACAATGAGCAGTTCTTC
CASLLEALADNEQFF
>TRBJ1-5|.|TRBV4-1|.
TGCGCCAGCAGCCAAGGGGTAGCGAAGGGCAATCAGCCCCAGCATTTT
CASSQGVAKGNQPQHF
>TRBJ2-3|TRBD1|TRBV19|.
TGTGCCAGTAGTTACTCAGACAGGGCAAGAGATACGCAGTATTTT
CASSYSDRARDTQYF
>TRBJ2-4|TRBD2|TRBV7-2|.
TGTGCCAGCAGCTTCGGGAGGGGTAGCGGGGTAGTAGCCAAAAACATTCAGTACTTC
CASSFGRGSGVVAKNIQYF
>TRBJ1-4|TRBD1|TRBV25-1|.
TGTGCCAGCAGTTCAATGTGGCCTCGGGACAGGGGGGTTGAAAAACTGTTTTTT
CASSSMWPRDRGVEKLFF
>TRBJ2-2|.|TRBV11-2|.
TGTGCCAGCAGCCCCTTATTCAACACCGGGGAGCTGTTTTTT
CASSPLFNTGELFF
>TRBJ2-1|TRBD1|TRBV5-4|few
TGTGCCAGCAGCTTGGATATCCGGCCGGGACAGTCTATGAATGAGCAGTTCTTC
CASSLDIRPGQSMNEQFF
>TRBJ2-1|.|TRBV7-3|.
TGTGCCAGCAGCACCTCAACGGGCTCCTACAATGAGCAGTTCTTC
CASSTSTGSYNEQFF
>TRBJ1-5|TRBD1|TRBV6-6|.
TGTGCCACCTGGGGCCAGGGGGCGCATCAGCCCCAGCATTTT
CATWGQGAHQPQHF
>TRBJ1-2|.|TRBV4-1|once
TGCGCCAGCAGCCACGTGGCCAGGTCGAAGGATGGCTACACCTTC
CASSHVARSKDGYTF
>TRBJ2-1|.|TRBV2|.
TGTGCCAGCAGTGACGGAGTGGCTGAGCAGTTCTTC
CASSDGVAEQFF
>TRBJ1-3|.|TRBV18|.
TGTGCCAGCTCACCACTCCGGGGTGGAAACACCATATATTTT
CASSPLRGGNTIYF
>TRBJ1-5|.|TRBV11-2|.
TGTGCCAGCAGCCCAGGGATTAGCAATCAGCCCCAGCATTTT
CASSPGISNQPQHF
>TRBJ1-4|.|TRBV30|.
TGTGCCTGGAGTGTGAGGAGTAATGAAAAACTGTTTTTT
CAWSVRSNEKLFF
>TRBJ2-1|.|TRBV7-9|.
TGTGCCAGCAGCTTAGCGGGTAGAGGGGGCTACAATGAGCAGTTCTTC
CASSLAGRGGYNEQFF
>TRBJ2-7|.|TRBV4-2|.
TGTGCCAGCAGCCGGGAAGGCGGGCCCTACGAGCAGTACTTC
CASSREGGPYEQYF
>TRBJ1-2|TRBD1|TRBV24-1|.
TGTGCCACCAGTGATACCGGACAGGTTTATGGCTACACCTTC
CATSDTGQVYGYTF
>TRBJ1-3|.|TRBV5-1|once
TGCGCCAGCAGCCCGGCCGAGGCGGGGCTACTTCGGGACACCATATATTTT
CASSPAEAGLLRDTIYF
>TRBJ2-1|TRBD2|TRBV5-1|few
TGCGCCAGCAGCTTGGGGACTAGCGGGAGCAATGAGCAGTTCTTC
CASSLGTSGSNEQFF
>TRBJ2-3|TRBD2|TRBV5-1|.
TGCGCCAGTTCCGGGACTAGCGGGATCCGACGCACGAGGGGGAGCACAGATACGCAGTATTTT
CASSGTSGIRRTRGSTDTQYF
>TRBJ1-3|TRBD1|TRBV7-2|.
TGTGCCAGCAGCTTAAACTCGGCAGGGGGCTCAGGAAACACCATATATTTT
CASSLNSAGGSGNTIYF
>TRBJ2-1|TRBD2|TRBV7-2|.
TGTGCCAGCAGCTTCAGGCGGGCTAGCGGGTACAATGAGCAGTTCTTC
CASSFRRASGYNEQFF
>TRBJ2-1|.|TRBV30|.
TGTGCCTGGAGTGTCCGTCCCAGGGATGAGCAGTTCTTC
CAWSVRPRDEQFF
>TRBJ1-1|.|TRBV12-3/TRBV12-4|.
TGTGCCAGCAGTCAAAAGCAGAACACTGAAGCTTTCTTT
CASSQKQNTEAFF
>TRBJ2-1|.|TRBV29-1|.
TGCAGCGTTGGGGGGCCCACAGGGGACCTACTAGCGGCAGAGTACAATGAGCAGTTCTTC
CSVGGPTGDLLAAEYNEQFF
>TRBJ2-1|.|TRBV3-1/TRBV3-2|few
TGTGCCAGCAGCCTGAGGGGGTTTCTAGCCAATGAGCAGTTCTTC
CASSLRGFLANEQFF
>TRBJ2-1|TRBD2|TRBV7-3|once
TGTGCCAGCAGTCTAGCGGACAATGAGCAGTTCTTC
CASSLADNEQFF
>TRBJ2-7|.|TRBV18|.
TGTGCCAGCTCACCACCGGGGGGTTCCTACGAGCAGTACTTC
CASSPPGGSYEQYF
>TRBJ1-6|.|TRBV6-7|.
TGTGCCAGCAGTTTTGCCAGTGATAATTCACCCCTCCACTTT
CASSFASDNSPLHF
>TRBJ1-1|.|TRBV18|.
TGTGCCAGCTCACCCTATAGTAGGCAGGGCCGAGGTGAAGCTTTCTTT
CASSPYSRQGRGEAFF
>TRBJ1-5|TRBD1|TRBV19|.
TGTGCCAGTACAGGAGGGGGCGGAGTGCAGCCCCAGCATTTT
CASTGGGGVQPQHF
>TRBJ2-5|TRBD2|TRBV19|once
TGTGCCAGTAGTATAGGACTAGCGGCACAAGAGACCCAGTACTTC
CASSIGLAAQETQYF
>TRBJ1-2|.|TRBV27|.
TGTGCCAGCAGTCGCTCGAGGCCAGGGGACAACTATGGCTACACCTTC
CASSRSRPGDNYGYTF
>TRBJ1-3|.|TRBV3-1/TRBV3-2|.
TGTGCCAGCAGCCAAGAGATCCGAAGACTAGGGCTCGGAAACACCATATATTTT
CASSQEIRRLGLGNTIYF
>TRBJ1-5|.|TRBV6-6|.
TGTGCCAGCAGTCGGGGCCTTCTCGTATTCGGCAATCAGCCCCAGCATTTT
CASSRGLLVFGNQPQHF
>TRBJ1-5|.|TRBV7-8|few
TGTGCCAGCAGCGCTCAACTAGGAGGCCAGCCCCAGCATTTT
CASSAQLGGQPQHF